This T cell receptor beta chain emerged from a study of beta chain features in type 1 diabetes. Sequencing targeted expressed TCRB transcripts, as all isolated RNA had been reverse transcribed. Libraries were prepared by immunoSEQ multiplex PCR; TCRdb keeps only in-frame clonotypes and omits some of them. The sample lists 150,000 or so clones, 8.5% to 14% occurring once. The CDR3 has 11 residues. V lost 2 bases, J lost 6 bases, and 4 bases lay in between. The germline gives CDR1 MNHEY, CDR2 SVGAGI. This clone was seen only a few times. The sample consisted of central memory CD4+ T cells from blood. The sequence derives from a man younger than 35 in good health. The V call is TRBV6-5, the J call TRBJ2-5, with no clear D. The CDR3 protein is CASSYKQTQYF. CDR3 DNA sequence: TGTGCCAGCAGTTACAAGCAGACCCAGTACTTC.